What follows is one T cell receptor (beta chain) and its context. The data belong to a study of blood T cell repertoires in COVID-19. As for the study in general: Samples came from the United States, Italy and Spain, spanning acute and convalescent COVID-19. The analysed material was cDNA or gDNA that came from T cells, B-cell-depleted T cells, or PBMCs.

Profiling relied on immunoSEQ multiplex PCR, and the TCRdb table lists in-frame clones only, not all of them. The repertoire holds roughly 280,000 clones, with around nine tenths as singletons. The CDR3 covers 15 residues. Germline-derived CDR1 and CDR2 are SGHRS and YFSETQ. V gave up 4 bases and J gave up 0 bases; unmatched junction bases: 6. V usage is TRBV5-1 and J usage is TRBJ1-1, with 7 bases that match TRBD1. The sequenced sample consisted of peripheral blood. The source is an older woman with COVID-19, enrolled during active disease. CDR3 in DNA: TGCGCCAGCAGCCCCAGGACAGGCCTGAACACTGAAGCTTTCTTT. This encodes CASSPRTGLNTEAFF.